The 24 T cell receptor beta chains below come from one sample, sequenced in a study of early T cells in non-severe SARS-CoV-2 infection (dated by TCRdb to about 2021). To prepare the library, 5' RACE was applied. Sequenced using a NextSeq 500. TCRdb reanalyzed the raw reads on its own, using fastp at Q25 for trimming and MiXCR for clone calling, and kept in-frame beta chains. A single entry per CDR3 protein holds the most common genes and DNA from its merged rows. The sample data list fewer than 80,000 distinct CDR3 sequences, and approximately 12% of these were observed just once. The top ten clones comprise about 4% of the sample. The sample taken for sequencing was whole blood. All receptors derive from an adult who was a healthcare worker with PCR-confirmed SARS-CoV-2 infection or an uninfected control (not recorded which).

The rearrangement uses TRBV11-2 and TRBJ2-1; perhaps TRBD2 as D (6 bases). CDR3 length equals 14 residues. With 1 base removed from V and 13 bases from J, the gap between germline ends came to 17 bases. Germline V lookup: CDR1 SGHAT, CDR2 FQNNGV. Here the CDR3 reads CASSLVSWADYQFF. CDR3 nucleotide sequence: TGTGCCAGCAGCTTAGTAAGTTGGGCGGACTACCAGTTCTTC. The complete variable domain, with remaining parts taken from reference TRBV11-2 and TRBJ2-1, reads EAGVAQSPRYKIIEKRQSVAFWCNPISGHATLYWYQQILGQGPKLLIQFQNNGVVDDSQLPKDRFSAERLKGVDSTLKIQPAKLEDSAVYLCASSLVSWADYQFFGPGTRLTVL.

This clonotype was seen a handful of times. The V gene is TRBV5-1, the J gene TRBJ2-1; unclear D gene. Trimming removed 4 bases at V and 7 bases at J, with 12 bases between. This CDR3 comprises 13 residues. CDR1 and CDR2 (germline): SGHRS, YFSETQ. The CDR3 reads CASSRSPPNEQFF. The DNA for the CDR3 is TGCGCCAGCAGCCGCTCCCCCCCAAATGAGCAGTTCTTC.

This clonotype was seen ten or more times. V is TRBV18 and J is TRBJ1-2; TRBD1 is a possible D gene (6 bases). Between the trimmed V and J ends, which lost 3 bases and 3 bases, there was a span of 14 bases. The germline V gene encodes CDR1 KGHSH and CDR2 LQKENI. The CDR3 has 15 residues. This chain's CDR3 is CASSPRNRADYGYTF. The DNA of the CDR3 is TGTGCCAGCTCACCGCGGAACAGGGCGGACTATGGCTACACCTTC.

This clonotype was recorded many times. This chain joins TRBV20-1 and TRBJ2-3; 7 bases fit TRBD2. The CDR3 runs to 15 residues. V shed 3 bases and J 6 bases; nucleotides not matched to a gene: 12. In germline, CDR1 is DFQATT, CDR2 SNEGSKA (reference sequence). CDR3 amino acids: CSARRPAGNPDTQYF. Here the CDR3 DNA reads TGCAGTGCTAGGCGGCCAGCGGGAAATCCTGATACGCAGTATTTT.

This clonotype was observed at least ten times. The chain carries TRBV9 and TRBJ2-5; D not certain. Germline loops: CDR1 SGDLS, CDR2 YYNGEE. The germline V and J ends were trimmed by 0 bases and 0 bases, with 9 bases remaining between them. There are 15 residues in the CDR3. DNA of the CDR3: TGTGCCAGCAGCGTAGCGTCAGCGTACCAAGAGACCCAGTACTTC. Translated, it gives CASSVASAYQETQYF.

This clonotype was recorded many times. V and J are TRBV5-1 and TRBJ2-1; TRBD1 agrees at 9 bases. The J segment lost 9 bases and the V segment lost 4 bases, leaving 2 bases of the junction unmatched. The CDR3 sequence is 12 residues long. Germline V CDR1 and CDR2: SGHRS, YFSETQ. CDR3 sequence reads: CASSLQGAEQFF. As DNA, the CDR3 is TGCGCCAGCAGCCTACAGGGGGCTGAGCAGTTCTTC.

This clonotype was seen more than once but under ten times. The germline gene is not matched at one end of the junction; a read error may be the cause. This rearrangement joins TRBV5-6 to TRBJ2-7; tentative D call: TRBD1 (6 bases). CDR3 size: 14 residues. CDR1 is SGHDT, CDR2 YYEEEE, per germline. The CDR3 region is CVSSLVGTPYEQYF. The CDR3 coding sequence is TGTGTCAGCAGCTTGGTGGGGACACCGTACGAGCAGTACTTC.

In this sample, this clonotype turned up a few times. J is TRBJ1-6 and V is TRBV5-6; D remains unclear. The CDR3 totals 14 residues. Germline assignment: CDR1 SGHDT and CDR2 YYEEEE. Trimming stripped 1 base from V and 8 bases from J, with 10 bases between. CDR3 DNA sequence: TGTGCCAGCAGCTTGTATGGTGAGGATTCACCCCTCCACTTT. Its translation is CASSLYGEDSPLHF.

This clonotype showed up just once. The CDR3 loop reads CASSSPAVGGIDNEQFF. The CDR3 bases are TGTGCCAGCAGCTCCCCCGCGGTGGGAGGAATTGACAATGAGCAGTTCTTC. V gene TRBV7-9 combines with J gene TRBJ2-1; possible D gene TRBD2, 6 bases. V was cut by 4 bases and J by 5 bases, with 21 bases left in between. Germline lookup yields CDR1 SEHNR and CDR2 FQNEAQ (reference sequence). The CDR3 covers 17 residues.

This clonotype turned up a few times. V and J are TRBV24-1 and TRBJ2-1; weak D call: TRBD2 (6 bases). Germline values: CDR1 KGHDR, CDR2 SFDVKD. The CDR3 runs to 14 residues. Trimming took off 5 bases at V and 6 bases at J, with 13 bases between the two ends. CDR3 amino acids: CATSAHSGLNEQFF. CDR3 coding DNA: TGTGCCACCAGTGCTCATTCGGGACTCAATGAGCAGTTCTTC.

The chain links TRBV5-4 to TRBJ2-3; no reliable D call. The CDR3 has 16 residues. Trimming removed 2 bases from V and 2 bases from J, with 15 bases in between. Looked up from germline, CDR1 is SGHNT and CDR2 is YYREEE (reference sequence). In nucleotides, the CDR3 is TGTGCCAGCAGCTTCCGGGCAGGCGAAAACACAGATACGCAGTATTTT. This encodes CASSFRAGENTDTQYF.

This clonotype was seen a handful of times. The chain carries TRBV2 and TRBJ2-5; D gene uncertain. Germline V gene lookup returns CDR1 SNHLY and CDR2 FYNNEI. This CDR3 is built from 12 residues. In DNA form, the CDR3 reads TGTGCTTCCACGGTCGATGAGGAGACCCAGTACTTC. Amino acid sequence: CASTVDEETQYF.

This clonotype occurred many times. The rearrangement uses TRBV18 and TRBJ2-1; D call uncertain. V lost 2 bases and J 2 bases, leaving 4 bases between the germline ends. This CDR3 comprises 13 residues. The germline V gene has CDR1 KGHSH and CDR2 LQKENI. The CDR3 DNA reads TGTGCCAGCTCACCATCCGCCTACAATGAGCAGTTCTTC. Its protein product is CASSPSAYNEQFF.

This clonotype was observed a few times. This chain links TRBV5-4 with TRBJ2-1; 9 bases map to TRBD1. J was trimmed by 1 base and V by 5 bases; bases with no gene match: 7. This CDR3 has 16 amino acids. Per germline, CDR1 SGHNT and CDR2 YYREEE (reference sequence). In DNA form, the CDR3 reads TGTGCCAGCAGTCGACAGGGGGTCTGGTCCTACAATGAGCAGTTCTTC. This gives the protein CASSRQGVWSYNEQFF.

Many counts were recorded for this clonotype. This CDR3 is CASSILKKFF. The CDR3 bases are TGTGCCAGCAGCATCTTGAAAAAGTTTTTT. V gene TRBV7-3 combines with J gene TRBJ1-4; the D is unclear. Germline V lookup: CDR1 SGHTA, CDR2 FQGTGA. There are 10 residues in the CDR3. V was shortened by 5 bases and J by 16 bases, with 11 bases between the two germline ends.

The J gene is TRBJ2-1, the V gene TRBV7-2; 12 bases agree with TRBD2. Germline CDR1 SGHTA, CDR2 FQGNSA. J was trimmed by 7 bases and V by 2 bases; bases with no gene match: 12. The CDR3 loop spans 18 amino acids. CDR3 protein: CASSLRAMTSGSKNEQFF. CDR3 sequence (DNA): TGTGCCAGCAGCTTAAGAGCGATGACTAGCGGGAGTAAGAATGAGCAGTTCTTC.

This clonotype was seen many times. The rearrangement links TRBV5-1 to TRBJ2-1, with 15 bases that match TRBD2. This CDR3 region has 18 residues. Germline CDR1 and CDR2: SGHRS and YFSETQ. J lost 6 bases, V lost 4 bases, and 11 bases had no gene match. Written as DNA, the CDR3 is TGCGCCAGCAGCGCGAGGACTAGCGGGAGGGCCCTCAGCAATGAGCAGTTCTTC. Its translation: CASSARTSGRALSNEQFF.

The DNA of the CDR3 is TGTGCCTGGAGGGGGGAAATGAACACTGAAGCTTTCTTT. This sequence encodes CAWRGEMNTEAFF. The chain employs TRBV30 and TRBJ1-1, with a tentative D call TRBD1 (5 bases). The V and J ends lost 3 bases and 0 bases respectively, with 8 bases between them. The germline CDR1 and CDR2 sequences are GTSNPN and SVGIG (reference sequence). This CDR3 comprises 13 residues.

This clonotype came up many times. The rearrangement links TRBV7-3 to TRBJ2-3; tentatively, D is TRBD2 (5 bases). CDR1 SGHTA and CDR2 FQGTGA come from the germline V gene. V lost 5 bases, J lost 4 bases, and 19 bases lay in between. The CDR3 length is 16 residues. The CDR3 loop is CASSPGPLGGSDTQYF. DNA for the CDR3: TGTGCCAGCAGCCCCGGGCCCCTCGGAGGCTCAGATACGCAGTATTTT.

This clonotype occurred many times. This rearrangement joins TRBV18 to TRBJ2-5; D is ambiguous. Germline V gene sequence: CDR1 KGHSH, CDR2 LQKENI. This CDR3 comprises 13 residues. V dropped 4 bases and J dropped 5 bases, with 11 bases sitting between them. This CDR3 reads CASSLTVLETQYF. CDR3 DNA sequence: TGTGCCAGCTCACTAACAGTCCTGGAGACCCAGTACTTC. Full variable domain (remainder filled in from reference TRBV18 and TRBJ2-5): NAGVMQNPRHLVRRRGQEARLRCSPMKGHSHVYWYRQLPEEGLKFMVYLQKENIIDESGMPKERFSAEFPKEGPSILRIQQVVRGDSAAYFCASSLTVLETQYFGPGTRLLVL.

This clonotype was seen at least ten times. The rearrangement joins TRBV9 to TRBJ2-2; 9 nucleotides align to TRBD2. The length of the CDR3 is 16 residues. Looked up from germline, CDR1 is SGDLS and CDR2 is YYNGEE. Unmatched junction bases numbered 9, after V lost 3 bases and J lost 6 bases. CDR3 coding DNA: TGTGCCAGCAGCGGAATTAGCGGGGGCCCCCCCGGGGAGCTGTTTTTT. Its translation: CASSGISGGPPGELFF.

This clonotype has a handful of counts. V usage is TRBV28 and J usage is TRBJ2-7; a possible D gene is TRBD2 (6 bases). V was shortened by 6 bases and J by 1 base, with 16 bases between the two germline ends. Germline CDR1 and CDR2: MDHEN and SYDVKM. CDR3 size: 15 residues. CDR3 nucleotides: TGTGCCAGCAGCTTGGTGAGGAGGGATTCCTACGAGCAGTACTTC. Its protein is CASSLVRRDSYEQYF.

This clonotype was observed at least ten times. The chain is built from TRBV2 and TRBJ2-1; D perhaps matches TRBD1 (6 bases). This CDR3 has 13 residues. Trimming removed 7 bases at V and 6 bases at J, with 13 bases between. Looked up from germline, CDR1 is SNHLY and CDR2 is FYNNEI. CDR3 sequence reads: CASITGQSNEQFF. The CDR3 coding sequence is TGTGCCAGCATTACAGGGCAGAGCAATGAGCAGTTCTTC.

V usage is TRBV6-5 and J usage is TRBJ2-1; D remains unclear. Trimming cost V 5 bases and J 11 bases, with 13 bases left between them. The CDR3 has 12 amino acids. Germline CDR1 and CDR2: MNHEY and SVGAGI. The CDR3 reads CASSTGPGQQFF. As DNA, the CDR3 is TGTGCCAGCAGTACCGGCCCCGGGCAGCAGTTCTTC.